The present T cell receptor beta chain was sequenced within a study of blood T cell repertoires in COVID-19. Overall study: COVID-19 samples from acute and convalescent phases originated in the United States, Italy and Spain. Sources were T cells, B-cell-depleted T cells, or PBMCs; the material itself was cDNA or gDNA.

The authors' processing: Amplification of reference gene primers provided the estimated nucleated cell counts. Here immunoSEQ multiplex PCR was the method, and the copy in TCRdb shows in-frame clones only, minus some. From that table come the V and J calls and clone size; the DNA was used to work out D and trimming. The table records roughly 70,000 clones, about 88% of them present only once. CDR3 length: 14 amino acids. Germline-derived CDR1 and CDR2 are MRHNA and SNTAGT. V lost 3 bases and J lost 4, with 12 bases in between. This sequence originates from a man aged 65 to 79 with active or convalescent COVID-19. The rearrangement joins TRBV6-4 to TRBJ1-1; a weak D match, TRBD1 (5 bases). The sample comprised peripheral blood. The CDR3 region is CASSDRGGGTEAFF. The CDR3 DNA reads as TGTGCCAGCAGTGATCGGGGGGGAGGCACTGAAGCTTTCTTT.